This TCR beta chain comes out of a study of a mutant IDH1 vaccine in newly diagnosed glioma. TCRdb's copy holds only in-frame clones and misses some; the assay was immunoSEQ multiplex PCR. The sample lists roughly 38,000 clones, 78% seen once, with over 7.5% in the top ten. J was trimmed by 3 bases and V by 8 bases; bases with no gene match: 10. CDR1 SQVTM and CDR2 ANQGSEA come from the germline V gene. The CDR3 has 13 residues. Indicated time point: baseline, week 1 (first vaccination visit). Treatment reported: pre-vaccination baseline after standard-of-care therapy. The sequenced sample was PBMCs, obtained from a glioma patient treated with radiotherapy, temozolomide or both. This TCR came from a man in his forties with glioma. Some clones in this sample may be carry-over from other donors' samples. The chain joins TRBV29-1 to TRBJ2-7; 7 nucleotides line up with TRBD1. The DNA of the CDR3 is TGCAGCATCAGACAGGGTACTCACTACGAGCAGTACTTC. Translation: CSIRQGTHYEQYF.